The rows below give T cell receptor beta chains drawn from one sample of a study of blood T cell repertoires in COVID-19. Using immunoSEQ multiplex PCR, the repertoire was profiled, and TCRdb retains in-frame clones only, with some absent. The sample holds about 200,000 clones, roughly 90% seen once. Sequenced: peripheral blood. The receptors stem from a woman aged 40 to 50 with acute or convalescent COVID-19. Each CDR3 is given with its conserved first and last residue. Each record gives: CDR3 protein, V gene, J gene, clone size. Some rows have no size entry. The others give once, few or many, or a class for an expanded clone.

CASGLLPTRGILMGTEAFF	TRBV12-5	TRBJ1-1	-
CASSYVGGGSPLHF	TRBV6-5	TRBJ1-6	-
CATSAAGTGELFF	TRBV7-3	TRBJ2-2	few
CASSYLNSQETQYF	TRBV6-5	TRBJ2-5	few
CASSFGQSNTEAFF	TRBV11-2	TRBJ1-1	-
CASSVAHKPGGYTF	TRBV9	TRBJ1-2	-
CASSQDPLDRGRETQYF	TRBV4-1	TRBJ2-5	-
CASSLGGPNTEAFF	TRBV11-2	TRBJ1-1	few
CASSGGTGSGQPQHF	TRBV7-2	TRBJ1-5	-
CASSTLGGTHGYTF	TRBV9	TRBJ1-2	-
CASSPLGGSYGYTF	TRBV6-5	TRBJ1-2	-
CASSHPGGAGGAINTQYF	TRBV4-1	TRBJ2-3	-
CASSVAGQGYNEQFF	TRBV9	TRBJ2-1	-
CASSSQGAREKLFF	TRBV27	TRBJ1-4	-
CASSAGTSGGVTDTQYF	TRBV5-1	TRBJ2-3	-
CASARSGQGADSGYTF	TRBV5-1	TRBJ1-2	few
CASSLDRRPNTEAFF	TRBV5-1	TRBJ1-1	once
CASSLVDWGDGYTF	TRBV5-1	TRBJ1-2	-
CASSFVTGGANYGYTF	TRBV5-1	TRBJ1-2	-
CASSEPPGGRTEAFF	TRBV25-1	TRBJ1-1	-
CATRVQGGNTGELFF	TRBV15	TRBJ2-2	-
CAISESGEGNGYTF	TRBV10-3	TRBJ1-2	once
CASSRAEYGYTF	TRBV19	TRBJ1-2	-
CASRNDHGTGVEGYTF	TRBV25-1	TRBJ1-2	-
CASSSTTGVANYGYTF	TRBV2	TRBJ1-2	-
CASSLTRRNYGYTF	TRBV7-9	TRBJ1-2	-
CASSVGSSPLHF	TRBV9	TRBJ1-6	-
CASTQGTGELFF	TRBV12-3/TRBV12-4	TRBJ2-2	few
CASSHSNNYGYTF	TRBV3-1/TRBV3-2	TRBJ1-2	-
CATTSGGAEEQFF	TRBV2	TRBJ2-1	once
CASSWVGQVLYGYTF	TRBV5-4	TRBJ1-2	-
CASSEGQGFNQPQHF	TRBV6-1	TRBJ1-5	-
CASGINEQFF	TRBV2	TRBJ2-1	-
CASRRLGGGNQETQYF	TRBV11-2	TRBJ2-5	-
CASRTRQGQAFF	TRBV19	TRBJ1-1	-
CASSSWGEAYNEQFF	TRBV7-2	TRBJ2-1	-
CASSLRTSVNEKLFF	TRBV9	TRBJ1-4	-
CATSDLGLGQGGELFF	TRBV24-1	TRBJ2-2	-
CAITGTDSPSVDTQYF	TRBV10-3	TRBJ2-3	-
CASSPGENTEAFF	TRBV11-3	TRBJ1-1	once
CASSSVRGRLNTEAFF	TRBV6-6	TRBJ1-1	-
CASSRPGTGSSGELFF	TRBV3-1/TRBV3-2	TRBJ2-2	few
CASSPRTGPSGYTF	TRBV4-1	TRBJ1-2	-
CASSQGTGGSGYTF	TRBV3-1/TRBV3-2	TRBJ1-2	-
CASSQKGGGARNEQFF	TRBV4-1	TRBJ2-1	-
CASSLLEGSGNTIYF	TRBV11-2	TRBJ1-3	-
CASSPRVQPQHF	TRBV5-8	TRBJ1-5	-
CASSSLLGKSTEAFF	TRBV11-2	TRBJ1-1	-
CASSKDRGRSGYTF	TRBV5-8	TRBJ1-2	-
CASSSPGGGRNQPQHF	TRBV19	TRBJ1-5	once